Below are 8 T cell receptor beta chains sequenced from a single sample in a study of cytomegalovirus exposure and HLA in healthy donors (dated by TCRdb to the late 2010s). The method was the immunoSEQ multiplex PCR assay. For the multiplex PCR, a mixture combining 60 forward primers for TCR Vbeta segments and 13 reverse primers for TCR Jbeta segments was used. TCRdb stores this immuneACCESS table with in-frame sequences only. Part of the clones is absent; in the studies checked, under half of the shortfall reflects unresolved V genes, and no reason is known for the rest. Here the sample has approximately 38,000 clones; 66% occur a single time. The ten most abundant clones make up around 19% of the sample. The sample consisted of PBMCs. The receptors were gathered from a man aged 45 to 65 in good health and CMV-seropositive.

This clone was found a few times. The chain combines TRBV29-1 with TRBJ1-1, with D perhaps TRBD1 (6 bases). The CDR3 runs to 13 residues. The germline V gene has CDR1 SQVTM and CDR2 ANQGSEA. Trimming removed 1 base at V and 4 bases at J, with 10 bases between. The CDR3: CSVEGQVSTEAFF. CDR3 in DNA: TGCAGCGTTGAAGGACAGGTCTCCACTGAAGCTTTCTTT.

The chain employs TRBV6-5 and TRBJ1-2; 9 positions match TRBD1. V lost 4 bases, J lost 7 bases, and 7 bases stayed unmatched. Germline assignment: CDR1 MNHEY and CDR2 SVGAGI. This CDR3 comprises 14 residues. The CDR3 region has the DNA TGTGCCAGCAGTTCTGGACAGGGGCACATTGGCTACACCTTC. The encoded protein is CASSSGQGHIGYTF.

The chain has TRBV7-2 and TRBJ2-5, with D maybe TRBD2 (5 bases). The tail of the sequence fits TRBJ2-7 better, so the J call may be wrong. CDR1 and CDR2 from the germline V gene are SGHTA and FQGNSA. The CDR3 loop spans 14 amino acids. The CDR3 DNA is TGTGCCAGCAGCTTAGAGAGGGAACCCTACGAGCAGTACTTC. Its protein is CASSLEREPYEQYF.

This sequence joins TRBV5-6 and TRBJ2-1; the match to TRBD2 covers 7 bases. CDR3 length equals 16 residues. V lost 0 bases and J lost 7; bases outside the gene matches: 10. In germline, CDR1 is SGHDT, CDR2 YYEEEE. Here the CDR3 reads CASSLVGGGDYNEQFF. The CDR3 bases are TGTGCCAGCAGCTTGGTGGGTGGGGGGGACTATAATGAGCAGTTCTTC.

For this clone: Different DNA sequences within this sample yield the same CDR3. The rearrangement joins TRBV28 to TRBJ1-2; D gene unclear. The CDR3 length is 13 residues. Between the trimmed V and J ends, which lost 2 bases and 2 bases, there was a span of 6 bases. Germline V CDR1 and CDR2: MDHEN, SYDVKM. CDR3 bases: TGTGCCAGCAGTTTAGTTTTAAACTATGGCTACACCTTC. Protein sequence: CASSLVLNYGYTF.

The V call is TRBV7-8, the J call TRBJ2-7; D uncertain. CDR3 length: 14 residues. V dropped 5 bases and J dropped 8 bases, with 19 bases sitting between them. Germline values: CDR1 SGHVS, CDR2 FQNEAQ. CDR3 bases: TGTGCCAGCAGCGCCCGGGTACCTATGTACCAGCAGTACTTC. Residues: CASSARVPMYQQYF.

The CDR3: CASSPLGAGRTYNEQFF. The CDR3 bases are TGTGCCAGCAGCCCTCTTGGTGCAGGGCGTACCTACAATGAGCAGTTCTTC. The gene calls are TRBV7-2 and TRBJ2-1, with D perhaps matching TRBD1 (5 bases). CDR1 and CDR2 from the germline V gene are SGHTA and FQGNSA. The CDR3 is made up of 17 amino acids. The ends were cut back, 5 bases at V and 2 bases at J, with 19 bases in the middle.

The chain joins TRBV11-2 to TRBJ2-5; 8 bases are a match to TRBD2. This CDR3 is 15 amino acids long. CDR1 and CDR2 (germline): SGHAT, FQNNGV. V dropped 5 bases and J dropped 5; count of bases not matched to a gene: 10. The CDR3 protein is CASSGRSGGWETQYF. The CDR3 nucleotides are TGTGCCAGCAGCGGTCGCTCGGGGGGGTGGGAGACCCAGTACTTC.